These 23 T cell receptor beta chains were all obtained from the same sample, sequenced in a study of CD8+CD57+ T cells in acquired aplastic anemia (dated by TCRdb to the late 2010s). TCRdb shows the sequencer as Illumina HiSeq 2000. TCR beta VDJ combination and CDR3 sequence profiling used genomic DNA as the template. Using fastp at Q25 and MiXCR, TCRdb reprocessed the public reads and kept productive beta chains. Each entry is one CDR3 protein sequence, shown with its most common DNA and genes. The sample table records about 62,000 distinct CDR3 sequences; under 55% of these occur just once. In total, the top ten clones hold 2% to 2.5% of the sample. The sample was sorted CD4+, CD8+, or CD8+CD57+ T cells (not recorded which) from PBMCs. These receptors were collected from a human donor in good health, serving as a control.

The chain uses TRBV10-1 and TRBJ2-5; 7 bases agree with TRBD2. This CDR3 region has 15 residues. The germline V gene has CDR1 WNHNN and CDR2 SYGVQD (reference sequence). V shed 6 bases and J 1 base; nucleotides not matched to a gene: 8. CDR3 residues: CASSGTNDCQETQYF. The CDR3 nucleotides are TGCGCCAGCAGCGGGACTAACGACTGCCAAGAGACCCAGTACTTC.

This clonotype appeared many times. The chain joins TRBV5-1 to TRBJ2-5; TRBD1 matches at 8 bases. With 6 bases clipped from V and 4 bases from J, the junction kept 8 bases outside the gene matches. Germline V CDR1 and CDR2: SGHRS, YFSETQ. The CDR3 has 14 residues. The CDR3 spells CASNDDRGRETQYF. In DNA, the CDR3 is TGCGCCAGCAACGACGACAGGGGAAGAGAGACCCAGTACTTC.

The CDR3 coding sequence is TGTGCCAGCAGCTTGACCTCCAATCAGCCCCAGCATTTT. Amino acid sequence: CASSLTSNQPQHF. The chain joins TRBV7-3 to TRBJ1-5; D not certain. V was trimmed by 3 bases and J by 3 bases, leaving 6 bases between them. The CDR3 length is 13 residues. The germline V gene has CDR1 SGHTA and CDR2 FQGTGA.

This clonotype was counted a single time. The chain has TRBV25-1 and TRBJ1-4, with 7 bases matching TRBD1. The CDR3 consists of 13 residues. The junction had 6 bases not matched to a gene; V was cut back by 6 bases and J by 8 bases. Germline V gene sequence: CDR1 MGHDK, CDR2 SYGVNS. CDR3 region: CASRTGPGEKLFF. Here the CDR3 DNA reads TGTGCCAGCAGGACAGGGCCAGGGGAAAAACTGTTTTTT.

At least ten counts were recorded for this clonotype. The rearrangement joins TRBV12-3 or TRBV12-4 to TRBJ1-5; D gene ambiguous. The CDR3 is 15 amino acids. V was cut by 4 bases and J by 3 bases, with 13 bases left in between. The CDR3 DNA is TGTGCCAGCAGTTACGGGAAGTCGCACAATCAGCCCCAGCATTTT. Its translation is CASSYGKSHNQPQHF.

This sequence joins TRBV25-1 and TRBJ1-2; D remains unclear. Germline loops: CDR1 MGHDK, CDR2 SYGVNS. The CDR3 is made up of 12 amino acids. Trimming took 5 bases from V and 7 from J, leaving 11 bases between them. The CDR3 loop is CASSRGLGGYTF. CDR3 in DNA: TGTGCCAGCAGTAGAGGGTTGGGTGGCTACACCTTC.

In its sample, this clonotype was seen many times. The chain carries TRBV6-1 and TRBJ2-1; possible D gene TRBD1, 6 bases. Germline V gene data show CDR1 as MNHNS and CDR2 as SASEGT. V was trimmed by 6 bases and J by 0 bases, leaving 12 bases between them. The CDR3 is made up of 15 amino acids. DNA of the CDR3: TGTGCCAGCAGCCTGGACAGCCTCTCCTACAATGAGCAGTTCTTC. Its translation is CASSLDSLSYNEQFF.

The V call is TRBV24-1, the J call TRBJ2-7; 12 nucleotides align to TRBD2. CDR1 and CDR2 (germline): KGHDR, SFDVKD. Trimming at V came to 5 bases and at J to 6 bases, leaving 13 bases not matched to a gene. The CDR3 consists of 17 residues. The CDR3 bases are TGTGCCACCAGTGGCCTCTCTCGGACTAGCGGGAAAGGCGAGCAGTACTTC. Encoded protein: CATSGLSRTSGKGEQYF.

The CDR3 coding sequence is TGTGCCAGCAGTAACCGGGACTCGACTACACCAGATACGCAGTATTTT. This sequence encodes CASSNRDSTTPDTQYF. This chain joins TRBV2 and TRBJ2-3, with a weak D call TRBD2 (6 bases). Germline values: CDR1 SNHLY, CDR2 FYNNEI. The CDR3 consists of 16 residues. The germline V and J ends were trimmed by 5 bases and 4 bases, with 19 bases remaining between them.

As DNA, the CDR3 is TGTGCCAGCAGCCCGACAGGGGGCGGCTATGGCTACACCTTC. This translates into CASSPTGGGYGYTF. The chain links TRBV7-2 to TRBJ1-2; TRBD1 matches at 10 bases. V lost 5 bases, J lost 4 bases, and 4 bases stayed unmatched. The germline gives CDR1 SGHTA, CDR2 FQGNSA. The CDR3 runs to 14 residues.

The rearrangement joins TRBV15 to TRBJ2-2, with 11 nucleotides matching TRBD1. V gave up 1 base and J gave up 5 bases; unmatched junction bases: 3. The germline CDR1 and CDR2 sequences are LNHNV and YYDKDF (reference sequence). The CDR3 has 16 amino acids. CDR3 sequence (DNA): TGTGCCACCAGCAGAGCCCGGGACAGGGGGACCGGGGAGCTGTTTTTT. Amino acids: CATSRARDRGTGELFF.

This clonotype was picked up many times. This chain connects TRBV5-8 to TRBJ2-4; no reliable D call. Per the germline V gene, CDR1 is SGHTS and CDR2 is YDEGEE. The CDR3 length is 15 residues. The ends were cut back, 1 base at V and 8 bases at J, with 16 bases in the middle. For the CDR3, the DNA is TGTGCCAGCAGCTTGATAGGGCCACTTTGGGACATTCAGTACTTC. This encodes CASSLIGPLWDIQYF. The full variable domain, rest sourced from reference TRBV5-8 and TRBJ2-4, is EAGVTQSPTHLIKTRGQQATLRCSPISGHTSVYWYQQALGLGLQFLLWYDEGEERNRGNFPPRFSGRQFPNYSSELNVNALELEDSALYLCASSLIGPLWDIQYFGAGTRLSVL.

This clonotype appeared once. This chain connects TRBV7-9 to TRBJ2-5; D may be TRBD1 or TRBD2 (5 bases each). Trimming cost V 8 bases and J 3 bases, with 13 bases left between them. Germline lookup yields CDR1 SEHNR and CDR2 FQNEAQ (reference sequence). The CDR3 is 13 amino acids. For the CDR3, the DNA is TGTGCCAGCTCACCGGGACGTAAAGAGACCCAGTACTTC. It translates to CASSPGRKETQYF.

Concerning this clonotype: Just one base apart from a much larger clone, this may be a read error. The chain uses TRBV7-8 and TRBJ2-2; perhaps TRBD2 as D (6 bases). V was trimmed by 7 bases and J by 7 bases, leaving 13 bases between them. This CDR3 has 13 amino acids. Germline lookup yields CDR1 SGHVS and CDR2 FQNEAQ. CDR3 DNA sequence: TGTGCCAGCACCATTGGGGGGTACGGGGAGCTGTTTTTT. Its protein product is CASTIGGYGELFF.

The gene calls are TRBV5-4 and TRBJ2-7; 10 bases agree with TRBD1. The CDR3 has 16 amino acids. The ends lost 4 bases at V and 0 bases at J; junction bases unmatched: 7. Germline V gives CDR1 SGHNT, CDR2 YYREEE (reference sequence). This CDR3 reads CASSIPGQGNSYEQYF. CDR3 nucleotide sequence: TGTGCCAGCAGCATCCCGGGACAGGGGAACTCCTACGAGCAGTACTTC. Based on the CDR3 plus reference TRBV5-4 and TRBJ2-7, the full variable domain is ETGVTQSPTHLIKTRGQQVTLRCSSQSGHNTVSWYQQALGQGPQFIFQYYREEENGRGNFPPRFSGLQFPNYSSELNVNALELDDSALYLCASSIPGQGNSYEQYFGPGTRLTVT.

This clonotype was detected many times. This chain connects TRBV11-2 to TRBJ1-1; D is possibly TRBD1 (5 bases). CDR1 and CDR2 from the germline V gene are SGHAT and FQNNGV. This CDR3 comprises 14 residues. The ends were cut back, 5 bases at V and 5 bases at J, with 15 bases in the middle. The CDR3 here is CASSPGHLGTEAFF. CDR3 nucleotide sequence: TGTGCCAGCAGCCCTGGACACCTGGGTACTGAAGCTTTCTTT.

In DNA, the CDR3 is TGTGCCACCAGCGGGGGGGGTACCGGGGAGCTGTTTTTT. Its translation: CATSGGGTGELFF. The V call is TRBV15, the J call TRBJ2-2, with 7 bases lining up with TRBD2. Germline loops: CDR1 LNHNV, CDR2 YYDKDF (reference sequence). The V and J ends lost 5 bases and 5 bases, in that order; junction bases with no gene match: 2. CDR3 length equals 13 residues.

A single count supports this clonotype. The CDR3: CASSSSGPGSSGANVLTF. The CDR3 DNA reads as TGTGCCAGCAGCTCGAGTGGGCCCGGTTCATCTGGGGCCAACGTCCTGACTTTC. V usage is TRBV7-8 and J usage is TRBJ2-6, with unresolved D. The germline gives CDR1 SGHVS, CDR2 FQNEAQ. V was clipped by 4 bases and J by 1 base, with 17 bases between them. The CDR3 runs to 18 residues.

This clonotype occurred many times. The chain links TRBV28 to TRBJ2-3, with D perhaps matching TRBD2 (6 bases). CDR1 is MDHEN, CDR2 SYDVKM, per germline. V was pared by 3 bases and J by 4 bases, with 11 bases between. This CDR3 has 14 residues. CDR3 residues: CASSFRSGSDTQYF. As DNA, the CDR3 is TGTGCCAGCAGTTTTAGGAGCGGGTCAGATACGCAGTATTTT. The entire variable domain, with the rest obtained from reference TRBV28 and TRBJ2-3, is as follows: DVKVTQSSRYLVKRTGEKVFLECVQDMDHENMFWYRQDPGLGLRLIYFSYDVKMKEKGDIPEGYSVSREKKERFSLILESASTNQTSMYLCASSFRSGSDTQYFGPGTRLTVL.

The chain uses TRBV19 and TRBJ2-7, with 12 bases that match TRBD2. The CDR3 spans 17 residues. The ends lost 3 bases at V and 2 bases at J; junction bases unmatched: 8. Germline-derived CDR1 and CDR2 are LNHDA and SQIVND (reference sequence). The CDR3 DNA sequence: TGTGCCAGTAGTATGGCTAGCGGGAGGGGCAGTACCTACGAGCAGTACTTC. It codes for CASSMASGRGSTYEQYF. The variable domain in full, with the rest retrieved from reference TRBV19 and TRBJ2-7, is DGGITQSPKYLFRKEGQNVTLSCEQNLNHDAMYWYRQDPGQGLRLIYYSQIVNDFQKGDIAEGYSVSREKKESFPLTVTSAQKNPTAFYLCASSMASGRGSTYEQYFGPGTRLTVT.

This clonotype appeared once. This chain links TRBV7-2 with TRBJ2-3, with D perhaps matching TRBD2 (6 bases). This CDR3 has 14 amino acids. V was pared by 3 bases and J by 10 bases, with 17 bases between. Germline CDR1 SGHTA, CDR2 FQGNSA. Written as DNA, the CDR3 is TGTGCCAGCAGCTTTGGTTCGGGGGTTCGGGCGCAGTATTTT. The encoded protein is CASSFGSGVRAQYF.

The V and J genes are TRBV15 and TRBJ2-7; 7 bases match TRBD1. Germline lookup yields CDR1 LNHNV and CDR2 YYDKDF (reference sequence). The CDR3 is 14 amino acids. Unmatched junction bases numbered 5, after V lost 0 bases and J lost 6 bases. CDR3 residues: CATSRDRQGVEQYF. The CDR3, as DNA: TGTGCCACCAGCAGAGATAGACAGGGAGTCGAGCAGTACTTC.

The chain carries TRBV10-3 and TRBJ2-5, with D tentatively TRBD2 (6 bases). V lost 10 bases, J lost 7 bases, and 13 bases lay in between. The CDR3 runs 11 residues. The germline CDR1 and CDR2 sequences are ENHRY and SYGVKD. The CDR3 coding sequence is TGTGCCACTGGGACTGGCGGGACCCAGTACTTC. Translating it yields CATGTGGTQYF.